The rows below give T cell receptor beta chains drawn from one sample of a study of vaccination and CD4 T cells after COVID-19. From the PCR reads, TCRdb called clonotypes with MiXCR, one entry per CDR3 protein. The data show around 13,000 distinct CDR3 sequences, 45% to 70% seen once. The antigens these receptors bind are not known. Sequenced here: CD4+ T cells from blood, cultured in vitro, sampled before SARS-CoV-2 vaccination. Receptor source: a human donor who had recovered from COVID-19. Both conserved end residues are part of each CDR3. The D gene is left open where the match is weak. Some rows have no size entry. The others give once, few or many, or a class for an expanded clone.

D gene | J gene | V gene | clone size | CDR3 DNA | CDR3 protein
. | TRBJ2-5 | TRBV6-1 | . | TGTGCCAGCAGTGATCCCCCTGGGCGTACCCAGTACTTC | CASSDPPGRTQYF
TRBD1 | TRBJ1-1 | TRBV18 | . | TGTGCCAGCTCACCGGACAGGACCGACACTGAAGCTTTCTTT | CASSPDRTDTEAFF
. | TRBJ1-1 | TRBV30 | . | TGTGCCTGGAAAGGCGGGTTTGAGAACACTGAAGCTTTCTTT | CAWKGGFENTEAFF
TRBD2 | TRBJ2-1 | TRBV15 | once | TGTGCCACCAGCGGCGCTAGCGGGGCCGAGCAGTTCTTC | CATSGASGAEQFF
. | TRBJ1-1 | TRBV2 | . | TGTGCCAGCAGTGGGGCCAGGGCGAATGAAGCTTTCTTT | CASSGARANEAFF
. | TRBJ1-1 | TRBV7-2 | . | TGTGCCAGCAGCCCGAAACAGGGATCGAACACTGAAGCTTTCTTT | CASSPKQGSNTEAFF
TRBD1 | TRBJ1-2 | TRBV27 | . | TGTGCCAGCAGTCCTTTCCTCGGGACAGCTACGAACTATGGCTACACCTTC | CASSPFLGTATNYGYTF
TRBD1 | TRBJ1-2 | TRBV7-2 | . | TGTGCCAGCAGCGGACAGGGGACAGGCTATGGCTACACCTTC | CASSGQGTGYGYTF
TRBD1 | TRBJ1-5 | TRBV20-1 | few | TGCAGTGCCACCCCCGCGACAGGGGGTAATCGTCAGCCCCAGCATTTT | CSATPATGGNRQPQHF
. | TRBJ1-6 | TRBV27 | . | TGTGCCAGCAGTTTACATGTCAAGGCAGGAAGCTCCTATAATTCACCCCTCCACTTT | CASSLHVKAGSSYNSPLHF
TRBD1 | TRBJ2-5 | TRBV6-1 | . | TGTGCCAGCAGCCGACAGGGAAAAGAGGGAGAGACCCAGTACTTC | CASSRQGKEGETQYF
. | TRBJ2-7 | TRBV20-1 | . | TGCAGTGCTAGAGGGGGCCCTACGTGGGAGCAGTACTTC | CSARGGPTWEQYF
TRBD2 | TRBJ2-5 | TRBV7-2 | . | TGTGCCAGCGACCCAGACCGGGGGGGCCAAGAGACCCAGTACTTC | CASDPDRGGQETQYF
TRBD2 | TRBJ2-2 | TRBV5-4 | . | TGTGCCAGCAGCCCTACTAGCGGGAGGTCGAACACCGGGGAGCTGTTTTTT | CASSPTSGRSNTGELFF
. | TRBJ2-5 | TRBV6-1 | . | TGTGCCAGCAGTCAAGAGACCCAGTACTTC | CASSQETQYF
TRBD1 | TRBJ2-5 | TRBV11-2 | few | TGTGCCAGCAGCTTAGCTGCCGACAGGGGAAAGACCCAGTACTTC | CASSLAADRGKTQYF
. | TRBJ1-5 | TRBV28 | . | TGTGCCAGCAGTCTTACTAATCAGCCCCAGCATTTT | CASSLTNQPQHF
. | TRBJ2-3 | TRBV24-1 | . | TGTGCCACCAGTGGAGCCGGGAGAATGGCAGATACGCAGTATTTT | CATSGAGRMADTQYF
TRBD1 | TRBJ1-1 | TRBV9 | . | TGTGCCAGCAGCCCACAGGGGGCTGCGGACACTGAAGCTTTCTTT | CASSPQGAADTEAFF
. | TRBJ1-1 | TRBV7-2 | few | TGTGCCAGCAGCTTAGCGCTAATCGACACTGAAGCTTTCTTT | CASSLALIDTEAFF
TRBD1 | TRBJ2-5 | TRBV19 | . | TGTGCCAGTAGTCGGGACAGCCGTCAGGAGACCCAGTACTTC | CASSRDSRQETQYF
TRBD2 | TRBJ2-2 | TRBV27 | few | TGTGCCAGCAGTTTAGGAAGCGGGGGGGCCGGGGAGCTGTTTTTT | CASSLGSGGAGELFF
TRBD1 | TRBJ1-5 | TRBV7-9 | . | TGTGCCAGCAGCCCCCGGTGGGGACAGGGGGCGTTGGGGAATCAGCCCCAGCATTTT | CASSPRWGQGALGNQPQHF
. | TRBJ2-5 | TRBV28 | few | TGTGCCAGCAGTTTAAGCCTGCCCCAAGAGACCCAGTACTTC | CASSLSLPQETQYF
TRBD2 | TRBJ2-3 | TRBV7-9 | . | TGTGCCAGCAGTCGGGGACTAGCGGAGGGCACAGATACGCAGTATTTT | CASSRGLAEGTDTQYF
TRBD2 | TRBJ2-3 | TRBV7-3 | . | TGTGCCAGCAGCTTAGCGGGGGGGCAAACAGATACGCAGTATTTT | CASSLAGGQTDTQYF
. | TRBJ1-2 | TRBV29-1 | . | TGCAGCGTTGGCACAGGGAGAGGCTACACCTTC | CSVGTGRGYTF
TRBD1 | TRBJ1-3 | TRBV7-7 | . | TGTGCCAGCAGCCCTAATAATCTGGGGACAGGCTCTGGAAACACCATATATTTT | CASSPNNLGTGSGNTIYF
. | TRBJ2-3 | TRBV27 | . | TGTGCCAGCAGTTTCGGTCGACCCGGGCCAGATACGCAGTATTTT | CASSFGRPGPDTQYF
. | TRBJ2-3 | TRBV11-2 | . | TGTGCCAGCAGCTTACTTAAAGAAGGGGCGCAGTATTTT | CASSLLKEGAQYF
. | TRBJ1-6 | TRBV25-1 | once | TGTGCCAGCAGTGAATTAAATTCACCCCTCCACTTT | CASSELNSPLHF
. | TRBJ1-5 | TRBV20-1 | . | TGCAGTGCCCAGAGAGTCGATCAGCCCCAGCATTTT | CSAQRVDQPQHF
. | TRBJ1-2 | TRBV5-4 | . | TGTGCCAGCAGCTTGATCTCGGGGTCCGCGGACTATGGCTACACCTTC | CASSLISGSADYGYTF
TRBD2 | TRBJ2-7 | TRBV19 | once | TGTGCCAGTAGTTTTAGCGGGAGTGAAGACGAGCAGTACTTC | CASSFSGSEDEQYF
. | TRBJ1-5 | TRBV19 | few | TGTGCCAGTAGTATTTCCTGGTTCTTTGAGAGCAATCAGCCCCAGCATTTT | CASSISWFFESNQPQHF
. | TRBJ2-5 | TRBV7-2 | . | TGTGCCAGCAGCTTATTAGGGCGCCAAGAGACCCAGTACTTC | CASSLLGRQETQYF
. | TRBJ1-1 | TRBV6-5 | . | TGTGCCAGCAGTTACAGGGCAGGGGTCGCTTTCTTT | CASSYRAGVAFF
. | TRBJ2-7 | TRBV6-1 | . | TGTGCCAGCAGTCCCGAGGTCCAGGCCTACGAGCAGTACTTC | CASSPEVQAYEQYF
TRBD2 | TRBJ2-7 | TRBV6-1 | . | TGTGCCAGCTCGGGCGGGGGGGCCCCCTACGAGCAGTACTTC | CASSGGGAPYEQYF
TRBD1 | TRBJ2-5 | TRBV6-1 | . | TGTGCCAGCAGTGAAGCCGGAAGGGCAGGGGGAACTGAGACCCAGTACTTC | CASSEAGRAGGTETQYF
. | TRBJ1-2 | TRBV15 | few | TGTGCCACCAGCAGAGAAATTGAATGGGGGTTCCATGGCTACACCTTC | CATSREIEWGFHGYTF
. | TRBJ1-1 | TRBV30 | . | TGTGCCTGGAGTGGACGGTCGGGGACTGAAGCTTTCTTT | CAWSGRSGTEAFF
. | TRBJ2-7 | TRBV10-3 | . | TGTGCCATCAGTGCTGGCGGGGTGATCGACGAGCAGTACTTC | CAISAGGVIDEQYF
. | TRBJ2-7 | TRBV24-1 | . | TGTGCCACCAGTGAACTCGACCGTGTAGGGTACGAGCAGTACTTC | CATSELDRVGYEQYF
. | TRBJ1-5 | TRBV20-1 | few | TGCAGTGCTAGAGAAACAACTGATCAGCCCCAGCATTTT | CSARETTDQPQHF
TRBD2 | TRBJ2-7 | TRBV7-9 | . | TGTGCCAGCGGTGCTAGCGGGAGGTTTGACGAGCAGTACTTC | CASGASGRFDEQYF
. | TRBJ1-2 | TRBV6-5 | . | TGTGCCAGCAGTTATGATGGGCAAATAAAGGAAGGTGATAACTATGGCTACACCTTC | CASSYDGQIKEGDNYGYTF
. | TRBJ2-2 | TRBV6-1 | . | TGTGCCAGCAGTAGTGGGAACTTATACACCGGGGAGCTGTTTTTT | CASSSGNLYTGELFF
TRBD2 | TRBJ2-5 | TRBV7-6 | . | TGTGCCAGCAGCTTAGCGGCTACGTCTTGGGGGGGGGTACAAGAGACCCAGTACTTC | CASSLAATSWGGVQETQYF
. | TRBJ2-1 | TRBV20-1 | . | TGCAGTGCTAGCGAGGGGGGCGCCTACAATGAGCAGTTCTTC | CSASEGGAYNEQFF
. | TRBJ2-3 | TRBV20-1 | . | TGCAGTGCTAGGCCCTGGACAACCACAGATACGCAGTATTTT | CSARPWTTTDTQYF
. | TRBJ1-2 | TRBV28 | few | TGTGCCAGCAGTTCCCTTGGGGCAGGCGTTGGTGGCTACACCTTC | CASSSLGAGVGGYTF
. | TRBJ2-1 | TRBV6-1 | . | TGTGCCAGCAGCTTCTACAATGAGCAGTTCTTC | CASSFYNEQFF
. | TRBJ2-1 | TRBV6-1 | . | TGTGCCAGCACCCCCGGGGCTAGCGCCTACTCCTACAATGAGCAGTTCTTC | CASTPGASAYSYNEQFF
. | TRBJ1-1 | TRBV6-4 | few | TGTGCCAGCAGTGACTCGAGGAGGGGGAACACTGAAGCTTTCTTT | CASSDSRRGNTEAFF
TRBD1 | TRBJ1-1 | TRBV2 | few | TGTGCCAGCAGTAGACAGGGCCCTGAAGCTTTCTTT | CASSRQGPEAFF
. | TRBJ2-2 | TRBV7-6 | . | TGTGCCAGCAGCTTACGCAAGCTGGTGGGGCTGTTTTTT | CASSLRKLVGLFF
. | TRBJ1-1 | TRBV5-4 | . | TGTGCCAGCAGCATTATGGACGGGGACGCAGCTTTCTTT | CASSIMDGDAAFF